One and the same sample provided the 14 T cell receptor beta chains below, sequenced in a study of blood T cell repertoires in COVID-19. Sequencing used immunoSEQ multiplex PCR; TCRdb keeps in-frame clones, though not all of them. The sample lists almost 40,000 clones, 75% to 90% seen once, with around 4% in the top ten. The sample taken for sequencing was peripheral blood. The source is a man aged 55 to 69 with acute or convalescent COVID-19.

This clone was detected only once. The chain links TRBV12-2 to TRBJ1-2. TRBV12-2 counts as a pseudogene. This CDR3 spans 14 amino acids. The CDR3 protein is CASRLDPGGHGYTF. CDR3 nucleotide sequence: TGTGCAAGTCGCTTAGACCCCGGGGGGCATGGCTACACCTTC.

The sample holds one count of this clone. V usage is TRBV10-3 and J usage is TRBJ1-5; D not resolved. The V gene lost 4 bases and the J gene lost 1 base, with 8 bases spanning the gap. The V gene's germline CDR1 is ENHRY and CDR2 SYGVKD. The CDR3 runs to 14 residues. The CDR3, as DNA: TGTGCCATCAGTGGGGGAGAGAGCAATCAGCCCCAGCATTTT. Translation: CAISGGESNQPQHF.

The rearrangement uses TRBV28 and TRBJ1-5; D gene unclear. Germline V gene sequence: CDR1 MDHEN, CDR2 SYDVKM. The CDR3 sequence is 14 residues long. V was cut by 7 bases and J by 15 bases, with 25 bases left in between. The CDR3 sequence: CASNFPGALGFLHF. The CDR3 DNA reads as TGTGCCAGCAATTTTCCGGGAGCCCTAGGGTTTTTGCATTTT.

CDR3 sequence reads: CASSPGGARSTEAFF. The CDR3 nucleotides are TGTGCCAGCAGCCCGGGGGGCGCGAGAAGCACTGAAGCTTTCTTT. This rearrangement joins TRBV28 to TRBJ1-1, with D perhaps matching TRBD1 (6 bases). This CDR3 is built from 15 residues. V was clipped by 6 bases and J by 4 bases, with 18 bases between them. Germline CDR1 MDHEN, CDR2 SYDVKM.

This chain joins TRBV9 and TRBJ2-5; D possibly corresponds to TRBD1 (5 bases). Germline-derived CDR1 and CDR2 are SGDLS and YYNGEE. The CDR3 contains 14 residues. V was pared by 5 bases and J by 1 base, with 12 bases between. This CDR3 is CASSRPTAQETQYF. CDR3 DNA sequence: TGTGCCAGCAGTCGACCGACAGCCCAAGAGACCCAGTACTTC.

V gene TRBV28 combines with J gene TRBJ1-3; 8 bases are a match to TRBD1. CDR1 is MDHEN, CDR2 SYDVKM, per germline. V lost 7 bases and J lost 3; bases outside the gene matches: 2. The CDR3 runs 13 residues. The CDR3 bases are TGTGCCAGCATCAGGGGGCATGGAAACACCATATATTTT. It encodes CASIRGHGNTIYF.

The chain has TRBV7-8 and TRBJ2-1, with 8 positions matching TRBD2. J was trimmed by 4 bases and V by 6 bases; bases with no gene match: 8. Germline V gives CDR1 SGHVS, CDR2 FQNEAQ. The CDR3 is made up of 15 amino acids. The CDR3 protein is CASRLREGLYNEQFF. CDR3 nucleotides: TGTGCCAGCAGACTTCGGGAGGGCCTGTACAATGAGCAGTTCTTC. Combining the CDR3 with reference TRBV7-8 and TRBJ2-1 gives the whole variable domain GAGVSQSPRYKVAKRGQDVALRCDPISGHVSLFWYQQALGQGPEFLTYFQNEAQLDKSGLPSDRFFAERPEGSVSTLKIQRTQQEDSAVYLCASRLREGLYNEQFFGPGTRLTVL.

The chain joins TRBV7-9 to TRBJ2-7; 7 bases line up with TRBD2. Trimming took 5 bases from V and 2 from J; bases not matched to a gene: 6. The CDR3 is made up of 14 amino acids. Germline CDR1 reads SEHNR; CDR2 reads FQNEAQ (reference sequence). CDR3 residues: CASSPPGGTYEQYF. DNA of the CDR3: TGTGCCAGCAGCCCGCCGGGAGGAACCTACGAGCAGTACTTC.

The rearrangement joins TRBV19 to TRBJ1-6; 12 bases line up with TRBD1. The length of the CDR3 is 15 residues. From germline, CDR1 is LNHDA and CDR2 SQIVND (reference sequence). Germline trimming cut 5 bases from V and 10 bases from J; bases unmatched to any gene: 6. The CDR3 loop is CASSGQGQGASPLHF. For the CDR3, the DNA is TGTGCCAGTAGTGGTCAGGGACAGGGGGCCTCACCCCTCCACTTT.

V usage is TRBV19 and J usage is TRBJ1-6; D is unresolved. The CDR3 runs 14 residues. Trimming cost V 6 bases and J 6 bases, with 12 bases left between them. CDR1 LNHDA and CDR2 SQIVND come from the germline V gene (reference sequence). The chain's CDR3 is CASSTVAGNSPLHF. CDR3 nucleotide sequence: TGTGCCAGTAGCACAGTCGCGGGTAATTCACCCCTCCACTTT.

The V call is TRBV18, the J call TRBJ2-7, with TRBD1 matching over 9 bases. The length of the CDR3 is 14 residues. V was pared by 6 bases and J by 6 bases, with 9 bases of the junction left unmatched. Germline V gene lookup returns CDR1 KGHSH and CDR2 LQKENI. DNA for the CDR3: TGTGCCAGCTCCTTTGGGACAGGGCGAACCGAGCAGTACTTC. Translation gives CASSFGTGRTEQYF.

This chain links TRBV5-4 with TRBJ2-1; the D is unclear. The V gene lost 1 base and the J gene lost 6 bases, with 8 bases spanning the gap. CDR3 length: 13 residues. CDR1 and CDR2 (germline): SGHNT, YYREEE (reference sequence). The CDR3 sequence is CASSLISGNEQFF. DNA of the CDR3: TGTGCCAGCAGCTTGATTTCCGGCAATGAGCAGTTCTTC.

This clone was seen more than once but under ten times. DNA of the CDR3: TGTGCCAGCAGCGCAGGAGGGGGCAAGGCTGAAGCTTTCTTT. Amino acids: CASSAGGGKAEAFF. The V call is TRBV3-1 (or the pseudogene TRBV3-2), the J call TRBJ1-1; 7 bases match TRBD1. V trimming: 5 bases; J trimming: 6 bases; junction bases outside the gene matches: 9. Germline V lookup: CDR1 LGHDT, CDR2 YNNKEL (reference sequence). This CDR3 is built from 14 residues.

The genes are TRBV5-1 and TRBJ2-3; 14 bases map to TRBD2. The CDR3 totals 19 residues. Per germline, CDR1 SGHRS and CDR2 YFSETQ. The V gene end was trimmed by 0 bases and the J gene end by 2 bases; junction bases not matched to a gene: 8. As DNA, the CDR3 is TGCGCCAGCAGCTTGGCCTTAGGACTAGCGGGAGGAATCACAGATACGCAGTATTTT. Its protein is CASSLALGLAGGITDTQYF.